One and the same sample provided the 8 T cell receptor beta chains below, sequenced in a study of T cells in Graves' hyperthyroidism and ophthalmopathy. RNA transcripts were the template for amplifying TCR beta CDR3 regions. First-round RT-PCR targeting the TCR CDR3 was performed with the HTBI primer set. MiXCR, run by TCRdb on the multiplex PCR reads, gives a single entry per CDR3 protein. The sample lists 470,000 or so distinct CDR3 sequences; around 20% were seen once. Sequenced material: blood. These receptors were obtained from a man younger than 35 with Graves' hyperthyroidism.

The sample holds many counts of this clonotype. CDR3 sequence (DNA): TGTGCCAGCAGTTTATCCGCCCTCTATGGCTACACCTTC. This encodes CASSLSALYGYTF. V gene TRBV27 combines with J gene TRBJ1-2; no firm D call. The CDR3 contains 13 residues. Between the trimmed V and J ends, which lost 0 bases and 4 bases, there was a span of 6 bases. Germline V CDR1 and CDR2: MNHEY, SMNVEV (reference sequence).

This clonotype was counted ten times or more. The J gene is TRBJ1-1, the V gene TRBV11-2, with D unclear. The V gene lost 0 bases and the J gene lost 5 bases, with 10 bases spanning the gap. Germline CDR1 is SGHAT and CDR2 is FQNNGV. CDR3 length: 14 residues. The CDR3 loop reads CASSLDFSRTEAFF. Here the CDR3 DNA reads TGTGCCAGCAGCTTAGACTTTTCGAGGACTGAAGCTTTCTTT.

This clonotype has only a few counts. The V call is TRBV7-8, the J call TRBJ2-2; D might be TRBD2 (5 bases). The CDR3 covers 17 residues. V was cut by 5 bases and J by 0 bases, with 16 bases left in between. Germline loops: CDR1 SGHVS, CDR2 FQNEAQ. Here the CDR3 DNA reads TGTGCCAGCAGCCCCCGGGGTAGCCCTCCGAACACCGGGGAGCTGTTTTTT. The encoded protein is CASSPRGSPPNTGELFF.

At least ten counts were recorded for this clonotype. The V gene is TRBV10-2, the J gene TRBJ2-7; TRBD2 aligns across 10 bases. This CDR3 spans 15 amino acids. The J segment lost 6 bases and the V segment lost 3 bases, leaving 8 bases of the junction unmatched. The germline gives CDR1 WSHSY, CDR2 SAAADI. The chain's CDR3 is CASSELVASGGEQYF. CDR3 nucleotide sequence: TGCGCCAGCAGTGAATTGGTCGCTAGCGGGGGCGAGCAGTACTTC.

This clonotype was detected only a few times. The chain recombines TRBV16 with TRBJ2-5; maybe TRBD1 (6 bases). There are 15 residues in the CDR3. V gave up 4 bases and J gave up 5 bases, with 17 bases separating them. The germline gives CDR1 KGHSY, CDR2 FQNENV. CDR3 sequence reads: CASSPRDTPGETQYF. CDR3 coding DNA: TGTGCCAGCAGCCCACGGGACACCCCTGGGGAGACCCAGTACTTC.

This clonotype occurred a few times. J is TRBJ2-7 and V is TRBV6-2 or TRBV6-3; 8 bases map to TRBD1. Germline lookup yields CDR1 MNHEY and CDR2 SVGEGT. The CDR3 totals 14 residues. V was pared by 6 bases and J by 4 bases, with 8 bases of the junction left unmatched. CDR3 in DNA: TGTGCCAGCAGAGATACCGGGACAGGTTACGAGCAGTACTTC. Translation gives CASRDTGTGYEQYF.

In its sample, this clonotype was seen many times. A junction boundary mismatches the germline segment, possibly from a read error. The chain carries TRBV12-5 and TRBJ2-2, with D tentatively TRBD2 (6 bases). Germline loops: CDR1 LGHNT, CDR2 FRNRAP. This CDR3 is 13 amino acids long. The CDR3: CASGSGGGGVLFF. The CDR3 DNA sequence: TGTGCTAGTGGTTCAGGAGGAGGCGGGGTGCTGTTTTTT.

Ten or more counts support this clonotype. This sequence joins TRBV12-3 or TRBV12-4 and TRBJ2-2, with TRBD2 as a possible D gene (6 bases). The CDR3 length is 16 residues. V lost 2 bases to trimming and J lost 3 bases, with 13 bases between them. The CDR3 spells CASSLPEWRDTGELFF. For the CDR3, the DNA is TGTGCCAGCAGTTTACCCGAATGGAGGGACACCGGGGAGCTGTTTTTT.